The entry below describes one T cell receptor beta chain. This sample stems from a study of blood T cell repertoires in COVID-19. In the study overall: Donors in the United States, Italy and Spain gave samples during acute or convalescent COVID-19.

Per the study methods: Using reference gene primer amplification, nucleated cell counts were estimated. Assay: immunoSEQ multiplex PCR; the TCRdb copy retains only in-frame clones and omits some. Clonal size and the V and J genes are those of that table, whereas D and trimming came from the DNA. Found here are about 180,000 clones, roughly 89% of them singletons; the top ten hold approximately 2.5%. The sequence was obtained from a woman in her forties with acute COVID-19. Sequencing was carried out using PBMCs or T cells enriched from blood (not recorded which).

The CDR3 nucleotides read TGCGCCAGCAGCCCCCCAGTTGGGGGGGGGCAAGAGACCCAGTACTTC. Translating it yields CASSPPVGGGQETQYF. The chain employs TRBV5-1 and TRBJ2-5; 7 bases match TRBD2. CDR1 is SGHRS and CDR2 is YFSETQ in the germline V gene. With V trimmed by 4 bases and J by 2 bases, 11 bases remained unmatched. There are 16 residues in the CDR3.